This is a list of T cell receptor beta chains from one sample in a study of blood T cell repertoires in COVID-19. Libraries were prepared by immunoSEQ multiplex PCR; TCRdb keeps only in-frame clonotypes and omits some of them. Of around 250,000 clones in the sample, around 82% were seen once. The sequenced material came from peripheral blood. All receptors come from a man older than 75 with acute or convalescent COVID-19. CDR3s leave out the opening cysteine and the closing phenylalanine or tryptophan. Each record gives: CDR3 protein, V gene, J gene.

CDR3 protein: AWRPGTTLGTDTQY; V gene: TRBV30; J gene: TRBJ2-3
CDR3 protein: ASSRGTQSSYNEQF; V gene: TRBV4-2; J gene: TRBJ2-1
CDR3 protein: ASSQGQGATKNIQY; V gene: TRBV5-1; J gene: TRBJ2-4
CDR3 protein: ASSPLVGGAGTQY; V gene: TRBV2; J gene: TRBJ2-5
CDR3 protein: ASSESMSPGQY; V gene: TRBV25-1; J gene: TRBJ2-7
CDR3 protein: ASSPPPGLGSPLH; V gene: TRBV18; J gene: TRBJ1-6
CDR3 protein: ASSSAGLAGGYNEQF; V gene: TRBV11-2; J gene: TRBJ2-1
CDR3 protein: ASSWGLYTDTQY; V gene: TRBV5-1; J gene: TRBJ2-3
CDR3 protein: AWSGVSLNQPQH; V gene: TRBV30; J gene: TRBJ1-5
CDR3 protein: ASSPPGGKSPLH; V gene: TRBV7-8; J gene: TRBJ1-6
CDR3 protein: ASSPRGKDMQY; V gene: TRBV19; J gene: TRBJ2-7
CDR3 protein: AISESGGPSTDTQY; V gene: TRBV10-3; J gene: TRBJ2-3
CDR3 protein: ASSLAGDSQETQY; V gene: TRBV7-7; J gene: TRBJ2-5
CDR3 protein: ASSLAATGASYGYT; V gene: TRBV5-4; J gene: TRBJ1-2
CDR3 protein: ASSQDRGNTWNTEAF; V gene: TRBV14; J gene: TRBJ1-1
CDR3 protein: AWSVQGAGELF; V gene: TRBV30; J gene: TRBJ2-2
CDR3 protein: ASRPGAGGPGELF; V gene: TRBV7-3; J gene: TRBJ2-2
CDR3 protein: ASSQDQDNTLTYEQY; V gene: TRBV3-1/TRBV3-2; J gene: TRBJ2-7
CDR3 protein: ASSLAQRNEKLF; V gene: TRBV5-1; J gene: TRBJ1-4
CDR3 protein: ASSPQTGAKNIQY; V gene: TRBV5-1; J gene: TRBJ2-4
CDR3 protein: ASSPPPWLAVNEQF; V gene: TRBV9; J gene: TRBJ2-1
CDR3 protein: ASRRLAGGRFNEQF; V gene: TRBV27; J gene: TRBJ2-1